This T cell receptor (beta chain) was identified in a study of T-cell memory formation after mild COVID-19. Background on the study: Clustering of TCRs was largely donor specific. The study's findings and limits: Contracting CD8+ clones were enriched in EMRA, CD4+ mainly in CM and EM. Nothing confirmed that second-wave clones peaking on day 37 were specific for SARS-CoV-2.

With respect to this clonotype: Its antigen remains unidentified.

After 5'RACE with constant-segment primers, TCR alpha and TCR beta cDNA libraries carrying sample barcodes and UMIs were obtained. In TCRdb, the 5' RACE reads were re-called with MiXCR into one record per CDR3 protein. There are under 250,000 distinct CDR3 sequences in the sample; 27% occur only once, and roughly 11% lies in the top ten. Input material: PBMCs or a T cell subset sorted from them (not recorded which). The sequence came from an adult woman who had mild COVID-19 (a few samples of this study predate the infection). Cell type and time point are not known.

CDR3 residues: CASSHPSGSVYEQYF. The CDR3 coding sequence is TGTGCCAGCAGCCATCCCTCCGGGAGCGTCTACGAGCAGTACTTC. V and J are TRBV7-9 and TRBJ2-7; D possibly corresponds to TRBD2 (6 bases). CDR3 length equals 15 residues. V was clipped by 5 bases and J by 3 bases, with 17 bases between them. Germline V lookup: CDR1 SEHNR, CDR2 FQNEAQ (reference sequence).